Presented here are 20 T cell receptor beta chains from one specimen sequenced in a study of CD8 T cells in ankylosing spondylitis. One entry per CDR3 protein, called by TCRdb with MiXCR from the 5' RACE reads. This table has around 25,000 distinct CDR3 sequences, 13% appearing once. The specimen was blood. These receptors were obtained from a male donor with ankylosing spondylitis or in good health (not recorded which).

The sample holds a few counts of this clonotype. The rearrangement joins TRBV20-1 to TRBJ2-2, with 10 bases identical to TRBD1. V was clipped by 7 bases and J by 3 bases; unmatched bases: 5. Germline loops: CDR1 DFQATT, CDR2 SNEGSKA (reference sequence). The length of the CDR3 is 14 residues. DNA for the CDR3: TGCAGTGTCGGACAGGGGGTAGACACCGGGGAGCTGTTTTTT. Translated, it gives CSVGQGVDTGELFF.

This clonotype was counted only a few times. V and J are TRBV7-9 and TRBJ2-2; D ambiguous. Between the trimmed V and J ends, which lost 7 bases and 7 bases, there was a span of 19 bases. This CDR3 is built from 15 residues. CDR1 SEHNR and CDR2 FQNEAQ come from the germline V gene (reference sequence). The chain's CDR3 is CASTNKPAVGGELFF. As DNA, the CDR3 is TGTGCCAGCACCAATAAGCCCGCGGTGGGCGGGGAGCTGTTTTTT. The full variable domain, with the rest looked up from reference TRBV7-9 and TRBJ2-2, is DTGVSQNPRHKITKRGQNVTFRCDPISEHNRLYWYRQTLGQGPEFLTYFQNEAQLEKSRLLSDRFSAERPKGSFSTLEIQRTEQGDSAMYLCASTNKPAVGGELFFGEGSRLTVL.

This clonotype appeared a few times. The CDR3, as DNA: TGTGCCAGCAGCTTAGGCCCGGGGGGCGAAGAGACCCAGTACTTC. As protein: CASSLGPGGEETQYF. The chain recombines TRBV7-2 with TRBJ2-5; D is perhaps TRBD2 (7 bases). The germline V gene has CDR1 SGHTA and CDR2 FQGNSA. Deletions cut 1 base from V and 3 bases from J, with 12 bases between. The CDR3 extends over 15 amino acids.

The rearrangement joins TRBV4-1 to TRBJ2-5; 9 bases match TRBD1. This CDR3 has 16 amino acids. CDR1 is MGHRA, CDR2 YSYEKL, per germline. V lost 0 bases, J lost 6 bases, and 8 bases stayed unmatched. The DNA for the CDR3 is TGCGCCAGCAGCCAAGACACACCGGGACAGGGACAGACCCAGTACTTC. Translation gives CASSQDTPGQGQTQYF.

This clonotype is labeled medium-sized. This chain's CDR3 is CASSPNAGGNEQFF. In DNA, the CDR3 is TGCGCCAGCAGCCCCAACGCCGGGGGCAATGAGCAGTTCTTC. The chain uses TRBV5-1 and TRBJ2-1; perhaps TRBD2 as D (6 bases). CDR3 length: 14 residues. CDR1 and CDR2 from the germline V gene are SGHRS and YFSETQ. Trimming removed 4 bases from V and 6 bases from J, with 14 bases in between. Together with reference TRBV5-1 and TRBJ2-1, the CDR3 gives the full variable domain: KAGVTQTPRYLIKTRGQQVTLSCSPISGHRSVSWYQQTPGQGLQFLFEYFSETQRNKGNFPGRFSGRQFSNSRSEMNVSTLELGDSALYLCASSPNAGGNEQFFGPGTRLTVL.

This clonotype was recorded a few times. V is TRBV7-2 and J is TRBJ1-3; weak D call: TRBD1 (5 bases). Germline CDR1 and CDR2: SGHTA and FQGNSA. Trimming cost V 5 bases and J 2 bases, with 13 bases left between them. The CDR3 is 15 residues long. The CDR3 DNA is TGTGCCAGCAGCCCTCGCGGGGGAACTGGAAACACCATATATTTT. Amino acid sequence: CASSPRGGTGNTIYF.

The V and J genes are TRBV5-1 and TRBJ2-3; 13 positions match TRBD2. The germline V gene has CDR1 SGHRS and CDR2 YFSETQ. CDR3 length: 16 amino acids. Trimming cost V 3 bases and J 5 bases; bases outside gene matches: 6. CDR3 nucleotide sequence: TGCGCCAGCAGCTACGGACTAGCGGGGGCTAAAGATACGCAGTATTTT. It specifies CASSYGLAGAKDTQYF.

The genes are TRBV4-3 and TRBJ2-1, with D perhaps TRBD1 (5 bases). Trimming took 0 bases from V and 3 from J, leaving 9 bases between them. CDR3 size: 15 residues. Per germline, CDR1 LGHNA and CDR2 YSLEER. The CDR3 reads CASSQDGAGYNEQFF. CDR3 in DNA: TGCGCCAGCAGCCAAGATGGGGCAGGCTACAATGAGCAGTTCTTC.

This clonotype turned up a few times. The chain joins TRBV5-1 to TRBJ1-4; D is unclear. Trimming stripped 0 bases from V and 5 bases from J, with 14 bases between. CDR1 and CDR2 from the germline V gene are SGHRS and YFSETQ. The CDR3 covers 16 residues. CDR3 sequence (DNA): TGCGCCAGCAGCTTGGACCGCACGGCTCAAAATGAAAAACTGTTTTTT. It yields the protein CASSLDRTAQNEKLFF.

The sample holds a few counts of this clonotype. CDR3 in DNA: TGTGCCAGTAGTATGTTTGGGCCTAGCACAGATACGCAGTATTTT. This codes for CASSMFGPSTDTQYF. The gene calls are TRBV19 and TRBJ2-3; D call uncertain. CDR3 length equals 15 residues. With 3 bases removed from V and 0 bases from J, the gap between germline ends came to 10 bases. Germline assignment: CDR1 LNHDA and CDR2 SQIVND (reference sequence).

Only a few counts were recorded for this clonotype. The chain recombines TRBV5-1 with TRBJ2-6; TRBD1 agrees at 11 bases. The germline V gene has CDR1 SGHRS and CDR2 YFSETQ. J was trimmed by 3 bases and V by 3 bases; bases with no gene match: 2. The CDR3 is 16 residues long. CDR3 nucleotide sequence: TGCGCCAGCAGCTGGACAGGGGGCGGTGGGGCCAACGTCCTGACTTTC. This sequence encodes CASSWTGGGGANVLTF.

V usage is TRBV7-6 and J usage is TRBJ2-3; D is possibly TRBD2 (6 bases). The CDR3 sequence is 15 residues long. With 1 base removed from V and 1 base from J, the gap between germline ends came to 9 bases. Germline loops: CDR1 SGHVS, CDR2 FNYEAQ. CDR3 region: CASSLDPGGTDTQYF. The DNA for the CDR3 is TGTGCCAGCAGCTTAGATCCGGGAGGCACAGATACGCAGTATTTT.

This chain uses TRBV6-2 or TRBV6-3 with TRBJ1-1, with TRBD1 matching over 9 bases. The CDR3 sequence is 16 residues long. Losses at the gene ends were 4 bases for V and 0 bases for J; bases not matched to a gene: 6. CDR1 MNHEY and CDR2 SVGEGT come from the germline V gene. This CDR3 reads CASSSGTGYMNTEAFF. CDR3 coding DNA: TGTGCCAGCAGTTCGGGGACAGGGTACATGAACACTGAAGCTTTCTTT.

The gene calls are TRBV15 and TRBJ2-7; D is unresolved. The CDR3 spans 14 residues. The V end was cut by 3 bases, the J end by 2 bases, with 11 bases between. Germline lookup yields CDR1 LNHNV and CDR2 YYDKDF (reference sequence). CDR3 amino acids: CATSSDSYPYEQYV. The CDR3 DNA reads TGTGCCACCAGCAGCGACTCCTACCCCTACGAGCAGTACGTC.

This clonotype was counted between two and nine times. The rearrangement uses TRBV29-1 and TRBJ2-1; a weak D match, TRBD2 (5 bases). The CDR3 is 14 residues long. The V gene lost 3 bases and the J gene lost 7 bases, with 16 bases spanning the gap. Per the germline V gene, CDR1 is SQVTM and CDR2 is ANQGSEA. DNA for the CDR3: TGCAGCGTTGACGATCGGGGTTTGAGGAATGAGCAGTTCTTC. Translating gives CSVDDRGLRNEQFF.

This chain joins TRBV4-2 and TRBJ2-5; TRBD1 aligns across 8 bases. Germline values: CDR1 LGHNA, CDR2 YNFKEQ. This CDR3 has 15 residues. V dropped 1 base and J dropped 3; count of bases not matched to a gene: 4. This chain's CDR3 is CASSQVATGEETQYF. The CDR3, as DNA: TGTGCCAGCAGCCAAGTCGCGACAGGGGAAGAGACCCAGTACTTC.

Points on this clonotype: A single base separates this from a much larger clone, so it may be a read error. In this CDR3 the conserved last residue, phenylalanine or tryptophan, is missing, so a read error is likely. This chain uses TRBV20-1 with TRBJ1-1; 8 bases line up with TRBD1. CDR1 and CDR2 (germline): DFQATT, SNEGSKA (reference sequence). V gave up 3 bases and J gave up 6 bases; unmatched junction bases: 9. The length of the CDR3 is 14 residues. In DNA, the CDR3 is TGCAGTGCTAGGGGACAGGTCAGGGTTTCTGAAGCTTTCTCT. It specifies CSARGQVRVSEAFS.

This clonotype was detected only a few times. The genes are TRBV28 and TRBJ2-1, with D perhaps given as TRBD1 or TRBD2 (5 bases each). Germline CDR1 MDHEN, CDR2 SYDVKM. Trimming pared 1 base from V and 6 bases from J, leaving 10 bases between. The CDR3 is made up of 14 amino acids. CDR3 sequence reads: CASSLSGTGNEQFF. The CDR3 DNA follows: TGTGCCAGCAGTTTATCCGGGACCGGCAATGAGCAGTTCTTC.

This clonotype showed up many times. The rearrangement joins TRBV5-1 to TRBJ2-7; D is perhaps TRBD1 (6 bases). The germline V gene encodes CDR1 SGHRS and CDR2 YFSETQ. This CDR3 is built from 15 residues. Trimming removed 4 bases at V and 2 bases at J, with 16 bases between. CDR3 DNA sequence: TGCGCCAGCAGCCGCGGTACAGGGACCCCCTACGAGCAGTACGTC. It is translated as CASSRGTGTPYEQYV.

This clonotype was recorded at least ten times. The rearrangement joins TRBV3-1 to TRBJ2-3, with D maybe TRBD2 (6 bases). This CDR3 has 13 amino acids. The germline V and J ends were trimmed by 8 bases and 5 bases, with 14 bases remaining between them. CDR1 is LGHDT, CDR2 YNNKEL, per germline (reference sequence). The CDR3 protein is CASGDFHGDTQYF. The CDR3 coding sequence is TGTGCCAGCGGGGACTTTCACGGAGATACGCAGTATTTT.